The 9 T cell receptor beta chains reported below all come from one sample, sequenced in a study of radiation and T cells in renal cell carcinoma. Generated by immunoSEQ multiplex PCR, the TCRdb table keeps only in-frame clones and is missing some. The sample shows some 31,000 clones, 81% of them seen only once. Time point of the sample: blood 4 weeks post-SBRT, at nephrectomy. The treatment was: 15 Gy SBRT to primary tumor, nephrectomy 4 weeks later. Sequenced material: blood, taken from a patient whose treatment included radiotherapy and nephrectomy. These receptors all come from a man in his sixties with renal cell carcinoma.

This clone was counted a single time. The chain employs TRBV4-1 and TRBJ2-2; 10 bases align to TRBD2. Germline CDR1 reads MGHRA; CDR2 reads YSYEKL. The CDR3 consists of 16 residues. V lost 5 bases and J lost 1; bases outside the gene matches: 4. The CDR3 bases are TGCGCCAGCAGCTTAGCGGGAGGTCGGAACACCGGGGAGCTGTTTTTT. This gives the protein CASSLAGGRNTGELFF.

The chain has TRBV5-1 and TRBJ1-1; unclear D gene. Germline CDR1 is SGHRS and CDR2 is YFSETQ. Trimming removed 0 bases from V and 4 bases from J, with 10 bases in between. The CDR3 runs to 14 residues. CDR3 sequence reads: CASSLVVVSTEAFF. The CDR3 DNA sequence: TGCGCCAGCAGCTTGGTCGTCGTCAGCACTGAAGCTTTCTTT.

The chain combines TRBV25-1 with TRBJ2-1, with 7 nucleotides matching TRBD2. The CDR3 runs 15 residues. CDR1 is MGHDK, CDR2 SYGVNS, per germline. Trimming took 3 bases from V and 9 from J; bases not matched to a gene: 11. The DNA for the CDR3 is TGTGCCAGCAGTGATCCGAGACGACCGGGGGGTGAGCAGTTCTTC. Its protein is CASSDPRRPGGEQFF.

The chain's CDR3 is CAISESSEAFF. CDR3 nucleotide sequence: TGTGCCATCAGTGAGTCCTCTGAAGCTTTCTTT. The chain combines TRBV10-3 with TRBJ1-1; D not resolved. CDR1 and CDR2 (germline): ENHRY, SYGVKD. The CDR3 has 11 residues. V was pared by 0 bases and J by 6 bases, with 2 bases between.

The V and J genes are TRBV27 and TRBJ2-7; D might be TRBD1 or TRBD2, each matching 6 bases. The CDR3 spans 18 residues. V was trimmed by 3 bases and J by 2 bases, leaving 23 bases between them. The germline V gene encodes CDR1 MNHEY and CDR2 SMNVEV (reference sequence). This CDR3 is CASSLGASGFAAPYEQYF. CDR3 DNA sequence: TGTGCCAGCAGTTTGGGGGCCAGCGGGTTCGCTGCCCCCTACGAGCAGTACTTC.

The CDR3 DNA sequence: TGCGCCAGCAGCCAACTCGTTATAGCGGTAAACACCGGGGAGCTGTTTTTT. This translates into CASSQLVIAVNTGELFF. The chain uses TRBV4-1 and TRBJ2-2, with D tentatively TRBD2 (6 bases). There are 17 residues in the CDR3. V was clipped by 2 bases and J by 2 bases, with 15 bases between them. Per the germline V gene, CDR1 is MGHRA and CDR2 is YSYEKL.

This chain links TRBV5-1 with TRBJ1-4; 8 bases fit TRBD1. The J segment lost 7 bases and the V segment lost 0 bases, leaving 8 bases of the junction unmatched. The CDR3 spans 16 residues. Germline V gene data show CDR1 as SGHRS and CDR2 as YFSETQ. The CDR3 DNA reads as TGCGCCAGCAGCTTGGTGTCAGGGGGCGCAGGTGAAAAACTGTTTTTT. Its protein product is CASSLVSGGAGEKLFF.

This clone was observed a single time. The chain uses TRBV7-2 and TRBJ1-2; D call uncertain. This CDR3 contains 13 residues. V lost 4 bases and J lost 8, with 14 bases in between. CDR1 is SGHTA, CDR2 FQGNSA, per germline. CDR3 sequence reads: CASSYERVGGYTF. The DNA for the CDR3 is TGTGCCAGCAGCTACGAACGGGTTGGGGGCTACACCTTC.

J is TRBJ2-7 and V is TRBV4-1; a possible D gene is TRBD2 (6 bases). Germline values: CDR1 MGHRA, CDR2 YSYEKL. This CDR3 is built from 13 residues. Trimming cost V 3 bases and J 7 bases, with 13 bases left between them. CDR3 loop: CASSQGLVVEQYF. DNA for the CDR3: TGCGCCAGCAGCCAGGGACTGGTAGTTGAGCAGTACTTC.